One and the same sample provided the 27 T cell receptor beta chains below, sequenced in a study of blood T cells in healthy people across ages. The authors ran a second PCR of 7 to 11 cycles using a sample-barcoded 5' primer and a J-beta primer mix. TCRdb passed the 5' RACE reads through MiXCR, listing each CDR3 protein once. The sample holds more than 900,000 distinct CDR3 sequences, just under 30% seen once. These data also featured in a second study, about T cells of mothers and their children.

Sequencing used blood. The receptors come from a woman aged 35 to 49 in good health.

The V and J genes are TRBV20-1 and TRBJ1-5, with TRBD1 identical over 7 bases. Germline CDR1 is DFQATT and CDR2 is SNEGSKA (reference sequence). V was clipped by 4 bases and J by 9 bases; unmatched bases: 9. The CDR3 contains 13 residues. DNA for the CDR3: TGCAGTGCTACCAGGGGGGAAGTTGGGCCCCAGCATTTT. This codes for CSATRGEVGPQHF.

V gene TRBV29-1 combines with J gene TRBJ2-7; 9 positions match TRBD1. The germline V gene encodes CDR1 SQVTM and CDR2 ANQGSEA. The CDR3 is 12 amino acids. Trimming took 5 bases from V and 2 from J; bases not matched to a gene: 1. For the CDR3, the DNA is TGCAGCGTTAGACAGGGGGCCTACGAGCAGTACTTC. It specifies CSVRQGAYEQYF.

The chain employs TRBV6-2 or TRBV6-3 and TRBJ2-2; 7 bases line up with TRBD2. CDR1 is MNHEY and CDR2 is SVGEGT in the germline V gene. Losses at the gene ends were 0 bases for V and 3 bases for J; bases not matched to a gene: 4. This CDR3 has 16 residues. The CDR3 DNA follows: TGTGCCAGCAGTTACTCGACTAGCAGACACACCGGGGAGCTGTTTTTT. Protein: CASSYSTSRHTGELFF.

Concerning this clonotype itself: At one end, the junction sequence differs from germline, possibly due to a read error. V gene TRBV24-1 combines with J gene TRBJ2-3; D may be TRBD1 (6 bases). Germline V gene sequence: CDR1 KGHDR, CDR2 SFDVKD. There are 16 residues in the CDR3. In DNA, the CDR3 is TGTGCCACCGGAAAACGAGGTGGGGGCCTCGCAGATACGCTGTATTTT. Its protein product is CATGKRGGGLADTLYF.

The CDR3 region is CSAGDRDAYGYTF. As DNA, the CDR3 is TGCAGCGCAGGGGACAGGGACGCCTATGGCTACACCTTC. The chain links TRBV29-1 to TRBJ1-2, with 9 bases that match TRBD1. This CDR3 is built from 13 residues. Germline trimming cut 7 bases from V and 4 bases from J; bases unmatched to any gene: 7. Germline V gene data show CDR1 as SQVTM and CDR2 as ANQGSEA.

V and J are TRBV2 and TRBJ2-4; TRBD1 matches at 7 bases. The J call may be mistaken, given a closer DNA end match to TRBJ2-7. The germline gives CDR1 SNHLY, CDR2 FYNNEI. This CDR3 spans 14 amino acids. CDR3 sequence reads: CASSSGQSAYEQYF. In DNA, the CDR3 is TGTGCCAGCAGCTCGGGACAGAGTGCCTACGAGCAGTACTTC.

The CDR3 bases are TGCGCCAGCAGCCCGGGACTAGCGGGGTTACTGGCCAAAAACATTCAGTACTTC. Protein product: CASSPGLAGLLAKNIQYF. The V gene is TRBV4-1, the J gene TRBJ2-4, with 13 bases that match TRBD2. The V gene's germline CDR1 is MGHRA and CDR2 YSYEKL. V lost 4 bases to trimming and J lost 1 base; unmatched junction nucleotides: 7. CDR3 length: 18 amino acids.

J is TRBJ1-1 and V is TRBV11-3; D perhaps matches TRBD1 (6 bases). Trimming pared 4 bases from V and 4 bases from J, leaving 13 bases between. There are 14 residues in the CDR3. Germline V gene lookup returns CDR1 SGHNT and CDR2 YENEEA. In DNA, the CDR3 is TGTGCCAGCAGCTCCTACGACAGGCCCACTGAAGCTTTCTTT. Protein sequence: CASSSYDRPTEAFF.

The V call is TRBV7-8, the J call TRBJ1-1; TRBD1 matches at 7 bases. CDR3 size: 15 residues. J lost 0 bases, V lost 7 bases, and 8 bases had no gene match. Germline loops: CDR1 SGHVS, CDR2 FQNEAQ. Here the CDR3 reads CASTWGQLLNTEAFF. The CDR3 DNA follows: TGTGCCAGCACCTGGGGACAGTTGCTGAACACTGAAGCTTTCTTT.

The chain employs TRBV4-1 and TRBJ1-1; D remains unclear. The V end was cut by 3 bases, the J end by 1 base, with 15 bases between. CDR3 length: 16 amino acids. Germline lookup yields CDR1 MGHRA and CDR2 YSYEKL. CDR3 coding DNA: TGCGCCAGCAGCCAGAACCTAGGCCGGGGGAACACTGAAGCTTTCTTT. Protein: CASSQNLGRGNTEAFF.

CDR3 residues: CASSPLRDGSVSYQETQYF. CDR3 sequence (DNA): TGTGCCAGCTCACCACTCCGGGACGGTTCTGTAAGTTACCAAGAGACCCAGTACTTC. This chain uses TRBV18 with TRBJ2-5, with D perhaps given as TRBD1 or TRBD2 (5 bases each). The CDR3 length is 19 residues. Trimming pared 1 base from V and 0 bases from J, leaving 21 bases between. Germline-derived CDR1 and CDR2 are KGHSH and LQKENI. Variable domain in full (rest from reference TRBV18 and TRBJ2-5): NAGVMQNPRHLVRRRGQEARLRCSPMKGHSHVYWYRQLPEEGLKFMVYLQKENIIDESGMPKERFSAEFPKEGPSILRIQQVVRGDSAAYFCASSPLRDGSVSYQETQYFGPGTRLLVL.

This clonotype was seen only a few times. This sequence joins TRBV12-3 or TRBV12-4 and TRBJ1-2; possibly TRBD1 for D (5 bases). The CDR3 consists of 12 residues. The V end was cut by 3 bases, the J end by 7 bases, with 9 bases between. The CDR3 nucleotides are TGTGCCAGCAGTTTCTCCAGGGCTGGCTACACCTTC. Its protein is CASSFSRAGYTF.

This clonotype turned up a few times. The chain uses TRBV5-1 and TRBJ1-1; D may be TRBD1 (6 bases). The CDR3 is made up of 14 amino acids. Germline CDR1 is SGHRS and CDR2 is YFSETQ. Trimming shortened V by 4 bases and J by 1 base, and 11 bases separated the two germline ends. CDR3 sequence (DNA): TGCGCCAGCAGCACCTGGACAGAGAACACTGAAGCTTTCTTT. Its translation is CASSTWTENTEAFF.

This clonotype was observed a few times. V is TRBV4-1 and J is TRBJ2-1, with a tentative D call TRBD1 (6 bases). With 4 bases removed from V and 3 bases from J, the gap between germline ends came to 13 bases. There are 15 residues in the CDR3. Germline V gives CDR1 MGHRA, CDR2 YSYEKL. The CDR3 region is CASSPYGTSYNEQFF. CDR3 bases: TGCGCCAGCAGCCCGTACGGGACAAGCTACAATGAGCAGTTCTTC.

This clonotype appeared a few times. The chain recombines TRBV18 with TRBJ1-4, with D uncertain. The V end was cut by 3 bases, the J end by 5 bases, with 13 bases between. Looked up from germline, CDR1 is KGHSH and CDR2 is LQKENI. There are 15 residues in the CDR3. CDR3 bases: TGTGCCAGCTCACCGCGGACGGGCCAAAATGAAAAACTGTTTTTT. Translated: CASSPRTGQNEKLFF.

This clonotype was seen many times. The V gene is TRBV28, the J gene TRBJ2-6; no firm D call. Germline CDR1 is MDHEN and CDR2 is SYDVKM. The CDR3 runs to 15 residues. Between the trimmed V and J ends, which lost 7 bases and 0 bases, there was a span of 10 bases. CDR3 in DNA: TGTGCCAGCAATGGGCAGACCTCTGGGGCCAACGTCCTGACTTTC. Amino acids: CASNGQTSGANVLTF.

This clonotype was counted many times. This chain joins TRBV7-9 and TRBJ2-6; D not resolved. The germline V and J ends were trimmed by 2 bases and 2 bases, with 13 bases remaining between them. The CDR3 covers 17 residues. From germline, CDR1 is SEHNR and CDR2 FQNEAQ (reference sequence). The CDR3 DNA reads TGTGCCAGCAGCTTACCGTCCGGGTTCACTGGGGCCAACGTCCTGACTTTC. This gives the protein CASSLPSGFTGANVLTF.

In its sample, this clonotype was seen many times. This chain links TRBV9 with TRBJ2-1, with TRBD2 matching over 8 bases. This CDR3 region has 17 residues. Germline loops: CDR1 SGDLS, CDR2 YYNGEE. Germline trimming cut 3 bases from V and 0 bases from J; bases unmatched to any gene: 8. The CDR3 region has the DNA TGTGCCAGCAGCGCCCGCCTCGGGGGGGCCTCCTACAATGAGCAGTTCTTC. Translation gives CASSARLGGASYNEQFF.

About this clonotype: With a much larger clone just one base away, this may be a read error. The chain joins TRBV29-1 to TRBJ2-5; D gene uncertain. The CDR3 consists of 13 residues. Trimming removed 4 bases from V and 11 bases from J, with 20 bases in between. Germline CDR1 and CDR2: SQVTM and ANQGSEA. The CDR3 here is CSVVVILCNEQYF. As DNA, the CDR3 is TGCAGCGTTGTAGTCATCTTGTGCAATGAGCAGTACTTC.

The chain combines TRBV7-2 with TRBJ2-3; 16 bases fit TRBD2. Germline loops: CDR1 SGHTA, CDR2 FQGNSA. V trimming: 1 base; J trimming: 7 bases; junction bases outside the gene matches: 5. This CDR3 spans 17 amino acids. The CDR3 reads CASSLVGTSGGENTQYF. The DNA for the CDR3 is TGTGCCAGCAGCTTAGTAGGGACTAGCGGGGGGGAAAATACGCAGTATTTT. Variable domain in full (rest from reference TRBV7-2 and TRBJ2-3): GAGVSQSPSNKVTEKGKDVELRCDPISGHTALYWYRQSLGQGLEFLIYFQGNSAPDKSGLPSDRFSAERTGGSVSTLTIQRTQQEDSAVYLCASSLVGTSGGENTQYFGPGTRLTVL.

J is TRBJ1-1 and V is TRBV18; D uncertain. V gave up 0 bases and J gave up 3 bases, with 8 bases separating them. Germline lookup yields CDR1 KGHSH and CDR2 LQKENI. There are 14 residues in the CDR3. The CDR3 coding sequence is TGTGCCAGCTCACCACCTAATGGGGACACTGAAGCTTTCTTT. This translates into CASSPPNGDTEAFF. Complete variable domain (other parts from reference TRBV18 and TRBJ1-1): NAGVMQNPRHLVRRRGQEARLRCSPMKGHSHVYWYRQLPEEGLKFMVYLQKENIIDESGMPKERFSAEFPKEGPSILRIQQVVRGDSAAYFCASSPPNGDTEAFFGQGTRLTVV.

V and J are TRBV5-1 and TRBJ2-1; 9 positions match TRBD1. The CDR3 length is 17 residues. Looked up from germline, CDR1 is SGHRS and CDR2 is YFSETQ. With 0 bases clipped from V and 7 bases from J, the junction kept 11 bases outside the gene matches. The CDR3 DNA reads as TGCGCCAGCAGCTTGGGTCCCGGTCACGGGACAGGGAATGAGCAGTTCTTC. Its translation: CASSLGPGHGTGNEQFF.

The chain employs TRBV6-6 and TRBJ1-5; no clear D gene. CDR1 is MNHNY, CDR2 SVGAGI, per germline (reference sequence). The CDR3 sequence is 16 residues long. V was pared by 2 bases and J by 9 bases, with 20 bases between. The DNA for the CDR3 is TGTGCCAGCAGTTACAATGCGGCGCAGCCCGGAGCGCCCCAGCATTTT. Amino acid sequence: CASSYNAAQPGAPQHF.

This chain's CDR3 is CASSSYTAGGPGGTQYF. The CDR3 DNA reads TGTGCCAGCAGCTCTTACACAGCGGGGGGGCCGGGTGGTACGCAGTATTTT. The J gene is TRBJ2-3, the V gene TRBV7-2, with TRBD2 identical over 10 bases. The junction had 15 bases not matched to a gene; V was cut back by 4 bases and J by 8 bases. Germline V gene data show CDR1 as SGHTA and CDR2 as FQGNSA. The CDR3 spans 17 residues.

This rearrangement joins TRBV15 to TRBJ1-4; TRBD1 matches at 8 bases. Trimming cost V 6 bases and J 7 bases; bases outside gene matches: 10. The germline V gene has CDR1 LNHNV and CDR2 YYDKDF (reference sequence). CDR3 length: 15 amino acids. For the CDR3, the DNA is TGTGCCACCAGATCACCAGGGGGCGGGAGTGAAAAACTGTTTTTT. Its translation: CATRSPGGGSEKLFF.

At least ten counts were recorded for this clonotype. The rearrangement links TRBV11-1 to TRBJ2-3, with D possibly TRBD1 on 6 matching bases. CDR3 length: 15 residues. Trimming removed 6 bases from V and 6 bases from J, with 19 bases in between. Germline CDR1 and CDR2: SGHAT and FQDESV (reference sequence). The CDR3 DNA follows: TGTGCCAGCAGTCTAAGGTACAGGGCCTCGGATACGCAGTATTTT. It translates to CASSLRYRASDTQYF.

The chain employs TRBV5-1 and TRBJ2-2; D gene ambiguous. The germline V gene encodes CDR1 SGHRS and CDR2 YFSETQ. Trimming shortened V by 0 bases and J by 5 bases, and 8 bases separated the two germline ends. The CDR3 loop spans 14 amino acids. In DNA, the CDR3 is TGCGCCAGCAGCTTGGCCTTGGCTACCGGGGAGCTGTTTTTT. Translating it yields CASSLALATGELFF.